A selection of T cell receptor beta chains follows, all from one sample in a study of Graves' ophthalmopathy and Graves' hyperthyroidism. A single record per CDR3 protein comes from TCRdb applying MiXCR to the multiplex PCR reads. The sample shows a few hundred thousand distinct CDR3 sequences, under 25% of them seen only once. Sequencing was performed on peripheral blood. The receptors derive from a woman under 30 with stable Graves' hyperthyroidism. CDR3s include the opening cysteine and the closing phenylalanine or tryptophan. A D gene is named only where the DNA matches it firmly. Expanded clones get a size class; other rows say once, few or many, or leave the size out.

CDR3 DNA	CDR3 protein	D gene	clone size	V gene	J gene
TGTGCCAGCAGTTACTCGCCGAGGGGCGAGCAGTACTTC	CASSYSPRGEQYF	.	many	TRBV6-5	TRBJ2-7
TGTGCCTGGAGGACCGGACAGAGGAATGGCTACACCTTC	CAWRTGQRNGYTF	.	.	TRBV30	TRBJ1-2
TGTGCCAGCAGTTACCGGACAGGGCACACTGAAGCTTCCTTT	CASSYRTGHTEASF	TRBD1	many	TRBV6-5	TRBJ1-1
TGTGCCAGTAAAAGTCGACACGGGGTTGGGGTTTCTGAAGCTTTCTTT	CASKSRHGVGVSEAFF	.	many	TRBV19	TRBJ1-1
TGTGCCAGCAGCCGGCCCGGGACACATCTTGGTGGCTACACCTTC	CASSRPGTHLGGYTF	.	many	TRBV12-3/TRBV12-4	TRBJ1-2
TGCAGTGCTAGGGGGACAGGGGGCGTTAGCAATCAGCCCCAGCATTTT	CSARGTGGVSNQPQHF	TRBD1	many	TRBV20-1	TRBJ1-5
TGTGCCAGCAGTCCGGGGGACAGAATCTATGGCTACACCTTC	CASSPGDRIYGYTF	TRBD1	many	TRBV12-3/TRBV12-4	TRBJ1-2
TGTGCCTGGAGTTTGAGGGGGCAGGCCCTCCACTTT	CAWSLRGQALHF	TRBD1	many	TRBV30	TRBJ1-6
TGTGCCAGCAAGGGGGAGATGACCCAGTACTTC	CASKGEMTQYF	.	many	TRBV7-2	TRBJ2-5
TGTGCCAGCAGCTTAGTAACAGACTGGCGCAATCAGCCCCAGCATTTT	CASSLVTDWRNQPQHF	.	many	TRBV7-4	TRBJ1-5
TGTGCCAGCAGTTCGTCCGGGGGACTGGACACTGAAGCTTTCTTT	CASSSSGGLDTEAFF	.	.	TRBV27	TRBJ1-1
TGCAGTGCTAGTGGCAGACGATATCAGCCCCAGCATTTT	CSASGRRYQPQHF	.	.	TRBV20-1	TRBJ1-5
TGCAGCGTCGCCGGGAGAAACATTCAGTACTTC	CSVAGRNIQYF	.	many	TRBV29-1	TRBJ2-4
TGTGCCAGCAGTCCCCTCCTCGGCGAGCAGTACTTC	CASSPLLGEQYF	.	many	TRBV6-1	TRBJ2-7
TGCAGTGCTCCGGGACTAGCGCTTTCCTACGAGCAGTACTTC	CSAPGLALSYEQYF	TRBD2	many	TRBV20-1	TRBJ2-7
TGTGCCAGCAGTTTATCTCTCGTACACGGAAACACTATATATTTT	CASSLSLVHGNTIYF	.	.	TRBV27	TRBJ1-3
TGTGCCAGCAGCTTAGTGGCGGCGGCTCAAGAGACCCAGTACTTC	CASSLVAAAQETQYF	.	many	TRBV7-3	TRBJ2-5
TGTGCCAGCAGTTTAGTGGGGCAAGGACAGGGGACGTCCGAGCAGTACTTC	CASSLVGQGQGTSEQYF	TRBD1	many	TRBV12-3/TRBV12-4	TRBJ2-7
TGTGCCAGCAGTTTTGGGACAGGGGGGTTCGAGACCCAGTACTTC	CASSFGTGGFETQYF	TRBD1	many	TRBV12-3/TRBV12-4	TRBJ2-5
TGTGCCAGCTCACCAAGTAATGAAAAACTGTTTTTT	CASSPSNEKLFF	.	few	TRBV18	TRBJ1-4
TGCAGTGCTAGAGATTTTCAGGTCGGTACCTACGAGCAGTACTTC	CSARDFQVGTYEQYF	.	few	TRBV20-1	TRBJ2-7
TGTGCCAGCAAACCGGACAGGGTGTTCGGTGCGGGCTCCTACGAGCAGTACTTC	CASKPDRVFGAGSYEQYF	TRBD1	many	TRBV28	TRBJ2-7
TGTGCCAGGGATCCGGGTTCCTACGAGCAGTACTTC	CARDPGSYEQYF	.	few	TRBV6-1	TRBJ2-7
TGTGCCATAAAAACACAGGGGGGATACGAGCAGTACTTC	CAIKTQGGYEQYF	TRBD1	many	TRBV10-3	TRBJ2-7
TGTGCCAGCAGTTCCCGAGTCCCTGAAGCTTTCTTT	CASSSRVPEAFF	.	many	TRBV28	TRBJ1-1
TGTGCCAGCGGTAGCGGGAGCGCTAGGGGCCAAGAGACCCAGTACTTC	CASGSGSARGQETQYF	TRBD2	many	TRBV12-3/TRBV12-4	TRBJ2-5
TGTGCCAGCACCTTGTGGGGCCCTCCGTTTGGTTCACCCCTCCACTTT	CASTLWGPPFGSPLHF	.	many	TRBV28	TRBJ1-6
TGTGCCAGCAACCCGGGAGCCCTCTCCTACGAGCAGTACTTC	CASNPGALSYEQYF	.	many	TRBV28	TRBJ2-7
TGCAGTGCTAGAGATCCGCAGGGTGGGATCGTCACTGAAGCTTTCTTT	CSARDPQGGIVTEAFF	.	many	TRBV20-1	TRBJ1-1
TGTGCCAGCAGTTACACAGAAAGGGAGACCCAGTACTTC	CASSYTERETQYF	.	few	TRBV6-2/TRBV6-3	TRBJ2-5
TGTGCCAGCAGCAAACAAACAGGGGCCGTCTGGAATGGCTACACCTTC	CASSKQTGAVWNGYTF	TRBD1	many	TRBV12-3/TRBV12-4	TRBJ1-2
TGTGCCAGCAGTGTAGCGGTTCTTGTCTACGAGCAGTACTTC	CASSVAVLVYEQYF	.	many	TRBV2	TRBJ2-7
TGTGCCAGCAGCACCGGGACCCTCCCCACAACCCAGTACTTC	CASSTGTLPTTQYF	.	many	TRBV12-3/TRBV12-4	TRBJ2-5
TGTGCCTGGAGCCGAGGAGGGACTGAAGCTTTCTTT	CAWSRGGTEAFF	.	.	TRBV30	TRBJ1-1
TGTGCCAGCAGTTACCCCCACAGGGCCACTCCGGGTGAAGCTTTCTTT	CASSYPHRATPGEAFF	.	.	TRBV6-2/TRBV6-3	TRBJ1-1
TGTGCCAGCAGCCTGACAGGGGCTTATGGGCACTACGAGCAGTACTTC	CASSLTGAYGHYEQYF	TRBD1	many	TRBV12-3/TRBV12-4	TRBJ2-7
TGTGCCAGCAGCCTCACCCTCCCTGGAGGCAGCAATAATTCACCCCTCCACTTT	CASSLTLPGGSNNSPLHF	.	.	TRBV3-1	TRBJ1-6
TGTGCCAGCAACCCCCTCGGGCGCTACGAGCAGTACTTC	CASNPLGRYEQYF	.	few	TRBV7-2	TRBJ2-7
TGTGCCAGCAGCGAAGGGGGAGAAGCCTATGGCTACACCTTC	CASSEGGEAYGYTF	.	many	TRBV6-1	TRBJ1-2
TGTGCCAGCAGTTTAATGGCGGGTCATGCGGGGGAGCAGTACTTC	CASSLMAGHAGEQYF	.	.	TRBV27	TRBJ2-7
TGTGCCAGCAGTTTTACACAGTATGGCTACACCTTC	CASSFTQYGYTF	.	many	TRBV12-3/TRBV12-4	TRBJ1-2
TGTGCCACCAGCAGAGATCCCCCGGGACAGGGGGGAGATACGCAGTATTTT	CATSRDPPGQGGDTQYF	TRBD1	many	TRBV15	TRBJ2-3